These 7 T cell receptor beta chains originate from one sample sequenced in a study of T cells in Graves' hyperthyroidism and ophthalmopathy. RNA transcripts provided the source from which TCR beta CDR3 regions were amplified. An initial round of RT-PCR targeting the TCR CDR3 relied on the HTBI primer set. TCRdb analysed the multiplex PCR reads with MiXCR anew, one entry per CDR3 protein. In the table there are 600,000 to 650,000 distinct CDR3 sequences, about 20% of which are singletons. Material: blood. The receptors derive from a man aged 30 to 45 with Graves' ophthalmopathy.

This clonotype occurred once. In this CDR3 the conserved last residue, phenylalanine or tryptophan, is missing, so a read error is likely. The chain uses TRBV3-1 and TRBJ1-3, with D perhaps TRBD1 (5 bases). The CDR3 runs 15 residues. Germline CDR1 reads LGHDT; CDR2 reads YNNKEL (reference sequence). V shed 3 bases and J shed 4 bases, with 13 bases lying between them. CDR3 nucleotide sequence: TGTGCCAGCAGCCAGGGACCCACCGGAGGAAACACCATATATTCT. As protein: CASSQGPTGGNTIYS.

V gene TRBV7-3 combines with J gene TRBJ2-3, with D perhaps matching TRBD2 (5 bases). CDR3 length: 12 residues. Trimming took off 8 bases at V and 1 base at J, with 7 bases between the two ends. Looked up from germline, CDR1 is SGHTA and CDR2 is FQGTGA. CDR3 in DNA: TGTGCCAGCGGTAGCGGCACAGATACGCAGTATTTT. Its protein is CASGSGTDTQYF.

This clonotype was found a few times. V gene TRBV29-1 combines with J gene TRBJ2-7, with no clear D. Germline CDR1 is SQVTM and CDR2 is ANQGSEA. The germline V and J ends were trimmed by 7 bases and 5 bases, with 12 bases remaining between them. This CDR3 has 11 residues. CDR3 region: CSGSNHNEQYF. The CDR3 DNA is TGCAGCGGATCCAATCATAACGAGCAGTACTTC.

Turning to this clonotype: A single base separates this from a much larger clone, so it may be a read error. The gene calls are TRBV13 and TRBJ2-7; tentatively, D is TRBD2 (6 bases). The germline CDR1 and CDR2 sequences are PRHDT and FYEKMQ (reference sequence). The V end was cut by 5 bases, the J end by 1 base, with 12 bases between. The CDR3 extends over 14 amino acids. CDR3 loop: CASSPGRRSYEQYF. The DNA for the CDR3 is TGTGCCAGCAGCCCCGGGAGACGGTCCTACGAGCAGTACTTC.

This clonotype showed up just a few times. The chain uses TRBV10-3 and TRBJ1-2, with a tentative D call TRBD1 (6 bases). The germline V gene has CDR1 ENHRY and CDR2 SYGVKD. Trimming left V 2 bases short and J 1 base short, with 8 bases between. The CDR3 is made up of 14 amino acids. The CDR3 coding sequence is TGTGCCATCAGTGAGGGGGGGCGTAACTATGGCTACACCTTC. Encoded protein: CAISEGGRNYGYTF.

The genes are TRBV9 and TRBJ2-5, with D maybe TRBD2 (5 bases). Germline CDR1 SGDLS, CDR2 YYNGEE. Trimming shortened V by 0 bases and J by 1 base, and 10 bases separated the two germline ends. The CDR3 loop spans 15 amino acids. The CDR3: CASSVDGGGQETQYF. The CDR3 DNA reads TGTGCCAGCAGCGTAGATGGCGGAGGCCAAGAGACCCAGTACTTC.

This clonotype was seen at least ten times. The chain couples TRBV20-1 to TRBJ1-2; TRBD1 matches at 9 bases. The length of the CDR3 is 13 residues. V dropped 1 base and J dropped 8; count of bases not matched to a gene: 5. Per the germline V gene, CDR1 is DFQATT and CDR2 is SNEGSKA (reference sequence). CDR3 bases: TGCAGTGCTAGAGCACAGGGGGCGAGAGGCTACACCTTC. Amino acid sequence: CSARAQGARGYTF.